The 9 T cell receptor beta chains reported below all come from one sample, sequenced in a study of naive and memory T cell subsets. Treatment indicated: skin biopsy from PPD injection site in Mantoux-positive individual. A UMI-containing oligonucleotide was joined by 3' ligation to the TCR cDNA template. Ligated cDNA underwent four rounds of PCR with nested alpha and beta constant region primers and SP2. TCRdb analysed the UMI-ligation and nested PCR reads with MiXCR anew, one entry per CDR3 protein. The sample has roughly 14,000 distinct CDR3 sequences; about 5% are singletons. The starting material was skin, obtained from a tuberculin skin test site. The receptors here all came from an adult in good health.

This clonotype was observed many times. V usage is TRBV4-2 and J usage is TRBJ1-5, with D hard to call. The germline CDR1 and CDR2 sequences are LGHNA and YNFKEQ. V lost 5 bases and J lost 4, with 15 bases in between. The CDR3 covers 15 residues. The CDR3 loop is CASSSGRPTNQPQHF. CDR3 nucleotides: TGTGCCAGCAGCTCGGGCCGCCCCACAAATCAGCCCCAGCATTTT.

Comments on this clonotype: Possible read error: a much larger clone is one base away. The chain couples TRBV15 to TRBJ1-4; D not certain. V was trimmed by 8 bases and J by 0 bases, leaving 13 bases between them. The CDR3 contains 15 residues. Germline CDR1 reads LNHNV; CDR2 reads YYDKDF (reference sequence). The CDR3 region is CATGVDGATNEKLFF. The CDR3 DNA sequence: TGTGCCACCGGCGTTGACGGTGCAACTAATGAAAAACTGTTTTTT.

This clonotype was seen repeatedly, ten times or more. The chain joins TRBV29-1 to TRBJ1-1; no clear D gene. The CDR3 covers 12 residues. Trimming removed 4 bases at V and 4 bases at J, with 10 bases between. The germline V gene has CDR1 SQVTM and CDR2 ANQGSEA. The CDR3 DNA sequence: TGCAGCGTTGTACAGTCTTCCACTGAAGCTTTCTTT. Its translation is CSVVQSSTEAFF.

This clonotype was found many times. This chain links TRBV9 with TRBJ2-1; 12 bases are a match to TRBD2. Germline CDR1 and CDR2: SGDLS and YYNGEE. The CDR3 has 16 amino acids. The V gene end was trimmed by 6 bases and the J gene end by 9 bases; junction bases not matched to a gene: 13. The CDR3 region has the DNA TGTGCCAGCAACCTCCGGGCTAGCGGGGGGGCAAGTGAGCAGTTCTTC. It is translated as CASNLRASGGASEQFF.

In its sample, this clonotype was seen a few times. The chain couples TRBV11-1 to TRBJ2-5; 9 nucleotides agree with TRBD1. The CDR3 totals 17 residues. Germline V gene lookup returns CDR1 SGHAT and CDR2 FQDESV (reference sequence). After removal of 3 bases from V and 1 base from J, the junction contained 9 bases not matched to a gene. CDR3 sequence (DNA): TGTGCCAGCAGCTTGGGGGACAGGGTAGTATGCCAAGAGACCCAGTACTTC. Its protein is CASSLGDRVVCQETQYF.

Comment on this clonotype: This may arise from a read error, as a much more abundant clone is one base away. J is TRBJ2-6 and V is TRBV12-3 or TRBV12-4; D might be TRBD1 or TRBD2, each matching 5 bases. The CDR3 sequence is 16 residues long. The CDR3 here is CASSPNQRAGASVLTF. CDR3 nucleotide sequence: TGTGCCAGCAGTCCCAACCAAAGGGCCGGGGCCAGCGTCCTGACTTTC.

This clonotype was seen only a few times. The rearrangement joins TRBV5-6 to TRBJ1-5, with no clear D. Per germline, CDR1 SGHDT and CDR2 YYEEEE. This CDR3 is built from 17 residues. The V end lost 3 bases, the J end lost 0 bases, and 16 bases lay between the germline ends. CDR3 amino acids: CASSSIAHDLSNQPQHF. The CDR3 coding sequence is TGTGCCAGCAGCTCGATAGCTCACGACCTTAGCAATCAGCCCCAGCATTTT.

Relative to its sample, this clonotype is medium-sized. V and J are TRBV29-1 and TRBJ1-4, with TRBD1 matching over 7 bases. The germline CDR1 and CDR2 sequences are SQVTM and ANQGSEA. The trim removed 7 bases at V and 0 bases at J, leaving 2 bases unmatched. CDR3 length: 13 residues. This CDR3 reads CSAQGATNEKLFF. CDR3 nucleotide sequence: TGCAGCGCTCAGGGGGCAACTAATGAAAAACTGTTTTTT. Complete variable domain (other parts from reference TRBV29-1 and TRBJ1-4): SAVISQKPSRDICQRGTSLTIQCQVDSQVTMMFWYRQQPGQSLTLIATANQGSEATYESGFVIDKFPISRPNLTFSTLTVSNMSPEDSSIYLCSAQGATNEKLFFGSGTQLSVL.

This clonotype was recorded many times. The chain joins TRBV7-9 to TRBJ2-7; TRBD2 matches 7 bases. This CDR3 has 13 amino acids. V gave up 6 bases and J gave up 4 bases; unmatched junction bases: 6. Germline V gene sequence: CDR1 SEHNR, CDR2 FQNEAQ (reference sequence). CDR3 amino acids: CASSLTGGYEQYF. CDR3 nucleotide sequence: TGTGCCAGCAGTTTAACCGGGGGGTACGAGCAGTACTTC.